This TCR beta chain was identified during a study of blood T cell repertoires in COVID-19. About the study: COVID-19 samples from acute and convalescent phases originated in the United States, Italy and Spain. PBMCs, B-cell-depleted T cells, or T cells were the source of the cDNA or gDNA that made up the material.

Methods used by the authors: From reference gene primer amplification, estimates of nucleated cell counts were derived. Profiled with immunoSEQ multiplex PCR; TCRdb holds only in-frame clones, not every one. That table furnishes V, J and clone size, whereas the DNA furnished D and trimming. The sample has 130,000 or so clones; roughly 80% are singletons. After removal of 1 base from V and 0 bases from J, the junction contained 4 bases not matched to a gene. The germline gives CDR1 MGHRA, CDR2 YSYEKL. This CDR3 has 18 residues. The TCR originated in a man in his 60s with acute or convalescent COVID-19. The gene calls are TRBV4-1 and TRBJ2-7; 15 bases are shared with TRBD2. Sequences were obtained from peripheral blood. CDR3 sequence (DNA): TGCGCCAGCAGCCAAGGGACTAGCGGGAGGGTTATCTCCTACGAGCAGTACTTC. It codes for CASSQGTSGRVISYEQYF.